This TCR beta chain was sequenced in a study of control samples from healthy donors and cancer patients. Method: immunoSEQ multiplex PCR; TCRdb's copy keeps in-frame clones and lacks some. The sample holds approximately 60,000 clones, roughly 85% seen once. V was trimmed by 1 base and J by 2 bases, leaving 14 bases between them. The CDR3 loop spans 16 amino acids. Per germline, CDR1 MDHEN and CDR2 SYDVKM. The chain employs TRBV28 and TRBJ1-2; maybe TRBD1 (6 bases). Source material: blood. This sequence was found in a man aged 40-50 years in good health. This chain's CDR3 is CASSLFDGQGNYGYTF. The CDR3 DNA reads TGTGCCAGCAGTTTATTCGATGGGCAGGGGAACTATGGCTACACCTTC.